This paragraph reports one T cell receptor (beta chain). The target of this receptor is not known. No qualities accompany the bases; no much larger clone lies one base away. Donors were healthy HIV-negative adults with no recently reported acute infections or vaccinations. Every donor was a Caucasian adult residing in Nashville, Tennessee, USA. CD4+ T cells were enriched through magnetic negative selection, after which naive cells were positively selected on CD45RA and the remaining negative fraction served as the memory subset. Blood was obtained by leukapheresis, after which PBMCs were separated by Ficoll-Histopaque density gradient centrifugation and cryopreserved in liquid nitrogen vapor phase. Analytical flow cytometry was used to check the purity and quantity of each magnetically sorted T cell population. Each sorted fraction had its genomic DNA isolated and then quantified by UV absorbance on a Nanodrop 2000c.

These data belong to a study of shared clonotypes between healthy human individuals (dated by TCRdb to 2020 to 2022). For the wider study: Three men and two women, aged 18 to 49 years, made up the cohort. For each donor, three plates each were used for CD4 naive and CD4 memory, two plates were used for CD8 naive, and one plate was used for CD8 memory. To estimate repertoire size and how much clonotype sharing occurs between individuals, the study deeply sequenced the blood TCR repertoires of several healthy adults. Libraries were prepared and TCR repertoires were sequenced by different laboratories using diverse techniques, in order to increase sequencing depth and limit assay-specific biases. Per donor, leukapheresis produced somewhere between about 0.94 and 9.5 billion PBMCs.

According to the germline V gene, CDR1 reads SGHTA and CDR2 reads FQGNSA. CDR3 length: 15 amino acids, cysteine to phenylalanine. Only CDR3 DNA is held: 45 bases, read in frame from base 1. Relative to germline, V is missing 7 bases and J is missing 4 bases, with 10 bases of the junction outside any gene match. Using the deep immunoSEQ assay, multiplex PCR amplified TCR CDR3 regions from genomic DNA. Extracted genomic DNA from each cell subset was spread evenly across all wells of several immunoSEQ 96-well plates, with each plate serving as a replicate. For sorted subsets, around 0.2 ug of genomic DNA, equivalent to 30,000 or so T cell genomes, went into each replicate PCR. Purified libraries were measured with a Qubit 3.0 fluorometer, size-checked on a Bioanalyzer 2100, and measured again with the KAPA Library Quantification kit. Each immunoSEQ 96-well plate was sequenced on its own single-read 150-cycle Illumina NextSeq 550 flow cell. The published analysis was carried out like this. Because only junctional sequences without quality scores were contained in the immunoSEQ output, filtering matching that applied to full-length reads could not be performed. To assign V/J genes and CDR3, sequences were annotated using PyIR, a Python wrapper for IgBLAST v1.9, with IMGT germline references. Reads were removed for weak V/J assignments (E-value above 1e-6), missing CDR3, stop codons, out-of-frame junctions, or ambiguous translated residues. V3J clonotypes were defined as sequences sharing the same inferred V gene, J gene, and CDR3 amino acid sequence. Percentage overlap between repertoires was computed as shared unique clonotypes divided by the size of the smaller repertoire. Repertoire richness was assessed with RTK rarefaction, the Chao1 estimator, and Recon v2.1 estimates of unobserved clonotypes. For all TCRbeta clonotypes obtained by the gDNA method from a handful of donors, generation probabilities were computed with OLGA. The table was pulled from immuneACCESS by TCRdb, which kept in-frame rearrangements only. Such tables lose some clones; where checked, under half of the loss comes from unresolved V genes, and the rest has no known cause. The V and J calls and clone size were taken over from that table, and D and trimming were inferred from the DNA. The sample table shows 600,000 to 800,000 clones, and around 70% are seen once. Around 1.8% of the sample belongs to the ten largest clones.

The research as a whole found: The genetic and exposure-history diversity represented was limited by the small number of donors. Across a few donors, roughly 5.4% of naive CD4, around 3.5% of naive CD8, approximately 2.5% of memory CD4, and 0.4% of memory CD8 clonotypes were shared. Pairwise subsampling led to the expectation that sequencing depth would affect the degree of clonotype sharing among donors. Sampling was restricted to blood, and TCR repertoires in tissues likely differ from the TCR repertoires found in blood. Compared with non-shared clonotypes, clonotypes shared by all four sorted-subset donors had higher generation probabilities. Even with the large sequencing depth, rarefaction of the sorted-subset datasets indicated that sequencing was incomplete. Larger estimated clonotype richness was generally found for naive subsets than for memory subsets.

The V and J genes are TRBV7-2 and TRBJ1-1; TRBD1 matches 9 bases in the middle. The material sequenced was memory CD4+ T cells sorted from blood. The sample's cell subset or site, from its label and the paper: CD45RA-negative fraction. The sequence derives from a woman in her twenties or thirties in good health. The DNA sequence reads TGTGCCAGCACCACAACAGGGGGCGCTAGCACTGAAGCTTTCTTT. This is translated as CASTTTGGASTEAFF.